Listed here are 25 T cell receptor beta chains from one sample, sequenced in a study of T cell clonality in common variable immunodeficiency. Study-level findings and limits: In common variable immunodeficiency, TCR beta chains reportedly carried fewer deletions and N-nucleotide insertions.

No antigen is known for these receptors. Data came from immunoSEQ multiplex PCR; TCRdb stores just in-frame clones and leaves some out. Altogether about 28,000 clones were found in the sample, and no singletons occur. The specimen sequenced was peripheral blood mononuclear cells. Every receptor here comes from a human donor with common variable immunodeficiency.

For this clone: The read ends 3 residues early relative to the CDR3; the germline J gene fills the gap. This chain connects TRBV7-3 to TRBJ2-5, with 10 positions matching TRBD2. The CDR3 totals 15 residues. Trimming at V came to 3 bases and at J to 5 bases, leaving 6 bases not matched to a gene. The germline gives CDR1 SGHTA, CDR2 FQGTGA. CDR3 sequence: CASSFLSGGRETQYF. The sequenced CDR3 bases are TGTGCCAGCAGCTTCCTTAGCGGGGGGAGGGAGACC. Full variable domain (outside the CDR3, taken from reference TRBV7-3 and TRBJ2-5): GAGVSQTPSNKVTEKGKYVELRCDPISGHTALYWYRQSLGQGPEFLIYFQGTGAADDSGLPNDRFFAVRPEGSVSTLKIQRTERGDSAVYLCASSFLSGGRETQYFGPGTRLLVL.

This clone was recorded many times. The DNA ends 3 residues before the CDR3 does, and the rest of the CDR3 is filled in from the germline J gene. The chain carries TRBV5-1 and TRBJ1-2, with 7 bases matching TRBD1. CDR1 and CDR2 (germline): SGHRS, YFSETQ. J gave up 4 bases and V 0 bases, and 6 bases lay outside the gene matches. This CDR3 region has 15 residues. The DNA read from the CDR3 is TGCGCCAGCAGCTTGGATTTAGGGGGCGCCTATGGC. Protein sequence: CASSLDLGGAYG. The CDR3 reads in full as CASSLDLGGAYGYTF.

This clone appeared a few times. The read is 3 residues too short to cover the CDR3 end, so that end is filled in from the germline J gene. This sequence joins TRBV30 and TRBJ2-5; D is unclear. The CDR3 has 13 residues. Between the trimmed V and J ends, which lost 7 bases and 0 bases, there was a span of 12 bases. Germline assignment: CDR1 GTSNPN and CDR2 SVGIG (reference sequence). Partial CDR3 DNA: TGTGCCTCCTTGGCCCGTAACCAAGAGACC. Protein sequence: CASLARNQET. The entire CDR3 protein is CASLARNQETQYF.

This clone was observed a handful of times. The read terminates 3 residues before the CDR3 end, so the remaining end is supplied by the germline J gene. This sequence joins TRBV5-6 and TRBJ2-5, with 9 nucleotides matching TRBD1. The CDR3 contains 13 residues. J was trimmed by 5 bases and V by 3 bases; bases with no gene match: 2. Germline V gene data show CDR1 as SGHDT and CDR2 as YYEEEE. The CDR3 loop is CASSWTGVETQYF. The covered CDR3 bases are TGTGCCAGCAGCTGGACAGGGGTTGAGACC.

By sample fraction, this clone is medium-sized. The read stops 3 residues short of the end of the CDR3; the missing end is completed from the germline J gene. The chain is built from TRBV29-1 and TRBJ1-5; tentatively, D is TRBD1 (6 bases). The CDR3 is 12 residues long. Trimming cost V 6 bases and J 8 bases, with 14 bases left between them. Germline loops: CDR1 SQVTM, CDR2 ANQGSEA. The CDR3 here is CSVGGGEKPQHF. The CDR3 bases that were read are TGCAGCGTGGGTGGGGGCGAGAAGCCC.

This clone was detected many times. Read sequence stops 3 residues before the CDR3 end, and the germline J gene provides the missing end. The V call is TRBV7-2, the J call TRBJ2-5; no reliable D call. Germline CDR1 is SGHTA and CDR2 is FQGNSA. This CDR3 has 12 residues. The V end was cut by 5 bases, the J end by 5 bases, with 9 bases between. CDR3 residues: CASSLARETQYF. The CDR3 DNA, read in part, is TGTGCCAGCAGCCTCGCCCGGGAGACC.

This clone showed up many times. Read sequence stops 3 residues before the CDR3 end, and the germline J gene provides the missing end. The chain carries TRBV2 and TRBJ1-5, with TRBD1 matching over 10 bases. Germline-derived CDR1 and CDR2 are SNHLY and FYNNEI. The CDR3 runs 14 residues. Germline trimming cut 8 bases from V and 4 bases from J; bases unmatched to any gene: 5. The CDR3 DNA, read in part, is TGTGCCAGCGGGGGGACAGGGGAAAATCAGCCC. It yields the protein CASGGTGENQP. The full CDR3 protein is CASGGTGENQPQHF.

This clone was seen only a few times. CDR3 DNA, as far as it was read: TGTGCCAGCAGCTTATCCCACGCGGAGGCTAACTATGGC. Encoded protein: CASSLSHAEANYG. In full, the CDR3 reads CASSLSHAEANYGYTF. The V and J genes are TRBV7-8 and TRBJ1-2, with D unclear. The CDR3 is cut off 3 residues early in the read; its end comes from the germline J gene. Between the trimmed V and J ends, which lost 2 bases and 0 bases, there was a span of 13 bases. Germline V CDR1 and CDR2: SGHVS, FQNEAQ. This CDR3 contains 16 residues. The full variable domain, completed using reference TRBV7-8 and TRBJ1-2, is GAGVSQSPRYKVAKRGQDVALRCDPISGHVSLFWYQQALGQGPEFLTYFQNEAQLDKSGLPSDRFFAERPEGSVSTLKIQRTQQEDSAVYLCASSLSHAEANYGYTFGSGTRLTVV.

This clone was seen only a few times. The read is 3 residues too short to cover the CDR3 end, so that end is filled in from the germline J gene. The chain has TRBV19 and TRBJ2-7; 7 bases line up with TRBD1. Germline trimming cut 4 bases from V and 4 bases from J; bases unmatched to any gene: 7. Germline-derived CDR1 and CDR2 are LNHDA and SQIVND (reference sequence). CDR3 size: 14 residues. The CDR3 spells CASSSSGTAYEQYF. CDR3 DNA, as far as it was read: TGTGCCAGTAGTAGCTCCGGGACAGCATACGAG.

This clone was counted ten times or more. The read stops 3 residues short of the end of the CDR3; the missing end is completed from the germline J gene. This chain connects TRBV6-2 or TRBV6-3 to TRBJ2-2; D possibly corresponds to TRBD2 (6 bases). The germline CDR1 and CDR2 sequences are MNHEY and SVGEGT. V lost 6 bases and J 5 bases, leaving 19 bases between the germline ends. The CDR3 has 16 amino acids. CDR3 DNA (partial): TGTGCCAGCAGCTTCGGAGCGGGTCGATGGACCGGGGAG. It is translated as CASSFGAGRWTGE. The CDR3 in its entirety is CASSFGAGRWTGELFF.

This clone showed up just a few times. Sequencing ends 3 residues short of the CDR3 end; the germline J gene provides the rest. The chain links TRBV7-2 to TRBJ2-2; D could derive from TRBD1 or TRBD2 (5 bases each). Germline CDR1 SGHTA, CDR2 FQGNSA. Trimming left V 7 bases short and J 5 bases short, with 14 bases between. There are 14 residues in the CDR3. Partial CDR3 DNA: TGTGCCAGCACTGAGGGGCGCGAGACCGGGGAG. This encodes CASTEGRETGE. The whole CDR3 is CASTEGRETGELFF.

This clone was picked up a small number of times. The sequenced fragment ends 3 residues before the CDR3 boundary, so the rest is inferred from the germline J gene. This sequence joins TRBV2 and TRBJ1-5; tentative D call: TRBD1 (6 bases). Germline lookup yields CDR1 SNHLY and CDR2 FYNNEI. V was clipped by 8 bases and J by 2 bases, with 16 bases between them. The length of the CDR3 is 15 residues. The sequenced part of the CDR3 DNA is TGTGCCAGCCTTAAAGGGGGGGACGGCAATCAGCCC. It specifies CASLKGGDGNQP. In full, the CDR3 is CASLKGGDGNQPQHF.

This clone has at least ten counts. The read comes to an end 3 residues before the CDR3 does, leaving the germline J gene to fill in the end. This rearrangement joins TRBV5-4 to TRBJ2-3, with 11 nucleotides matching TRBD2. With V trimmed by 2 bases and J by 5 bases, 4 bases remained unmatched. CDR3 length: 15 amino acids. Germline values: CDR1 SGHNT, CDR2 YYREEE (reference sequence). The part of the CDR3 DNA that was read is TGTGCCAGCAGCTTTAGCGGGGGGGCGGGAGATACG. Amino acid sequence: CASSFSGGAGDT. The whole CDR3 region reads CASSFSGGAGDTQYF.

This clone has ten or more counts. The CDR3 DNA, read in part, is TGTGCCAGTAGTCGACTAGCGGGAGCCGCAGATACG. This sequence encodes CASSRLAGAADT. The full-length CDR3 reads as CASSRLAGAADTQYF. The J gene is TRBJ2-3, the V gene TRBV19, with 12 bases matching TRBD2. The CDR3 end is not reached by the read, which stops 3 residues before it; the germline J gene fills it in. CDR3 length: 15 amino acids. From germline, CDR1 is LNHDA and CDR2 SQIVND (reference sequence). The junction had 4 bases not matched to a gene; V was cut back by 5 bases and J by 4 bases.

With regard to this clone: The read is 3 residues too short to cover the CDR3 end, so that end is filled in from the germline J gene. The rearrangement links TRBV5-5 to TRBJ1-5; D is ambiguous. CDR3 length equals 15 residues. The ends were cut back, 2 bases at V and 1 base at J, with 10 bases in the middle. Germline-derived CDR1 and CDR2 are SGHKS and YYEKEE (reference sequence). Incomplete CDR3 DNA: TGTGCCAGCAGCTTTAGTGTAGGGAGCAATCAGCCC. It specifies CASSFSVGSNQP. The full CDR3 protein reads CASSFSVGSNQPQHF.

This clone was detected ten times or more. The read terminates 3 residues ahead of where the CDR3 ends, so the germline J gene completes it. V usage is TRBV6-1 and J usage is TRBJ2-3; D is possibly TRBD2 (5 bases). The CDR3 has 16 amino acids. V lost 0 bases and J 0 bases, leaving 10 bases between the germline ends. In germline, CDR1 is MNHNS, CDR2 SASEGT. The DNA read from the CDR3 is TGTGCCAGCAGTGAAGCGCCTAGCCTCAGCACAGATACG. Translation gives CASSEAPSLSTDT. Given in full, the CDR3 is CASSEAPSLSTDTQYF.

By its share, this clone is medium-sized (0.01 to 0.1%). The CDR3 spells CSARRRGGQGASGELFF. The CDR3 DNA, read in part, is TGCAGTGCTAGACGCAGGGGGGGACAGGGGGCGTCCGGGGAG. The chain has TRBV20-1 and TRBJ2-2; TRBD1 matches 12 bases. The read ends 3 residues before the CDR3 terminus; that terminus is restored from the germline J gene. Trimming cost V 2 bases and J 6 bases; bases outside gene matches: 10. Germline lookup yields CDR1 DFQATT and CDR2 SNEGSKA (reference sequence). The CDR3 has 17 amino acids.

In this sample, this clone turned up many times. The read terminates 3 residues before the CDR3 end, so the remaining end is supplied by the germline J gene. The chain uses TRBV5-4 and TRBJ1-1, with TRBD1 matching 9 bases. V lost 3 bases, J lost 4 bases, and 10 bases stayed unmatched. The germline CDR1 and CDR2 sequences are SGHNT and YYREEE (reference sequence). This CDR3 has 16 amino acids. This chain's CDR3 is CASSSGTGLRGTEAFF. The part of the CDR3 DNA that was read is TGTGCCAGCAGCTCTGGGACAGGGTTGCGTGGCACTGAA.

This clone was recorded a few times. The CDR3 spells CASSLPTGAQKETQYF. CDR3 DNA, as far as it was read: TGTGCCAGCAGCTTACCAACAGGGGCCCAGAAAGAGACC. This chain uses TRBV7-6 with TRBJ2-5, with 7 bases identical to TRBD1. Sequencing ends 3 residues short of the CDR3 end; the germline J gene provides the rest. The CDR3 is made up of 16 amino acids. The V gene's germline CDR1 is SGHVS and CDR2 FNYEAQ. V gave up 2 bases and J gave up 3 bases; unmatched junction bases: 9.

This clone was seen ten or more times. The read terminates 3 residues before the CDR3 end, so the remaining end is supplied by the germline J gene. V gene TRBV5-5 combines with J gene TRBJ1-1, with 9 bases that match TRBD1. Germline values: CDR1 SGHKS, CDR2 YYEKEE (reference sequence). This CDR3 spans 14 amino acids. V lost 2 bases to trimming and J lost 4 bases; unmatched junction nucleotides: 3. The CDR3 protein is CASSFTGGGTEAFF. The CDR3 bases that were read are TGTGCCAGCAGCTTCACAGGGGGCGGCACTGAA.

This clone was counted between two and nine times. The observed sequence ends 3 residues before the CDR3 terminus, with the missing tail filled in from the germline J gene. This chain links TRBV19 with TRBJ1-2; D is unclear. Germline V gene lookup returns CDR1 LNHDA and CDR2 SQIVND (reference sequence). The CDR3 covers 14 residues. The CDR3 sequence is CASSKRRGFSSYTF. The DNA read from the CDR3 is TGTGCCAGTAGTAAGAGGCGGGGATTCTCGAGC.

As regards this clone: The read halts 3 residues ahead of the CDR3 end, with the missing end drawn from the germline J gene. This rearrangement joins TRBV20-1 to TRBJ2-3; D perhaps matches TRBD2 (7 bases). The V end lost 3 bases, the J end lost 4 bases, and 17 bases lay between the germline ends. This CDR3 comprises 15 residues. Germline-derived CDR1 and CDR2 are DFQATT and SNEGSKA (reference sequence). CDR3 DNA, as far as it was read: TGCAGTGCTAGCTCGGTGGCGGGGGCCGCAGATACG. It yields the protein CSASSVAGAADT. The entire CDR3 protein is CSASSVAGAADTQYF.

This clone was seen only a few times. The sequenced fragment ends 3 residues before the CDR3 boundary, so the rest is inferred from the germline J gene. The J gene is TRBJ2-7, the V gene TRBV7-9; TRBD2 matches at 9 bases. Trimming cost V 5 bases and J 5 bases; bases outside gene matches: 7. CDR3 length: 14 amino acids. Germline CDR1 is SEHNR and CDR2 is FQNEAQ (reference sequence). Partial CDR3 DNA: TGTGCCAGCAGCGCAGGGACTAGCTACAACGAG. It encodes CASSAGTSYNE. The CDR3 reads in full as CASSAGTSYNEQYF.

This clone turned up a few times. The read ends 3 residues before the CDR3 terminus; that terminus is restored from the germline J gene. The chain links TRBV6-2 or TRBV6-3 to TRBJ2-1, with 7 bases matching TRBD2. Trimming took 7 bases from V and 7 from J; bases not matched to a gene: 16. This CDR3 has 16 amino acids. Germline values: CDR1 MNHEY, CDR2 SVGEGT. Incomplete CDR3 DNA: TGTGCCAGCACTCACCGGGGAGCGGGGTTAGGGAATGAG. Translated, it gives CASTHRGAGLGNE. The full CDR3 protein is CASTHRGAGLGNEQFF.

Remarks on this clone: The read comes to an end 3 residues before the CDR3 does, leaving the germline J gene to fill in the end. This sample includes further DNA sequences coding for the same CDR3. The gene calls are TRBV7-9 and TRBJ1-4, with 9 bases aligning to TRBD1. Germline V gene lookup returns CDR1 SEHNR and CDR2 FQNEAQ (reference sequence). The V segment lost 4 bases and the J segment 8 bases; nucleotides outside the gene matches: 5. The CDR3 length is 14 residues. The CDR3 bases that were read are TGTGCCAGCAGCTCCCGGGACAGGGAAGAAAAA. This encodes CASSSRDREEK. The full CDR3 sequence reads CASSSRDREEKLFF.